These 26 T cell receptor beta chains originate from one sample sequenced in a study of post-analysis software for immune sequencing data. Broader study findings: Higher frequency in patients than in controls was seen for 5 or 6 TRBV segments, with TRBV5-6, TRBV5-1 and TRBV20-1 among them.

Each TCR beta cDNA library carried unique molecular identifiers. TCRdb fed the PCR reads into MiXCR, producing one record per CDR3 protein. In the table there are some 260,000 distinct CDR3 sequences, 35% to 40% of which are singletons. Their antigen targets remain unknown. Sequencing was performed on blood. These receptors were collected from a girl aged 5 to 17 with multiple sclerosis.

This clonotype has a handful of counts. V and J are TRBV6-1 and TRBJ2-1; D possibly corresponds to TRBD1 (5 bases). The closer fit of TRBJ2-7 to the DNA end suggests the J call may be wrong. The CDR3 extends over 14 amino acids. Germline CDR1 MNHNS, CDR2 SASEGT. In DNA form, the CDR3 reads TGTGCCAGCACCCAGGGAAGCTCCTACAATGAGCAGTACTTC. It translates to CASTQGSSYNEQYF.

The DNA of the CDR3 is TGCAGCCCAGGTGGAGGGGCCCAGTACTTC. This gives the protein CSPGGGAQYF. The V and J genes are TRBV29-1 and TRBJ2-5; a possible D gene is TRBD2 (6 bases). Germline values: CDR1 SQVTM, CDR2 ANQGSEA. This CDR3 is built from 10 residues. Trimming removed 8 bases from V and 9 bases from J, with 13 bases in between.

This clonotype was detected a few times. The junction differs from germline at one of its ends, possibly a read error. CDR3 amino acids: CSARIRSGNAGELFF. In nucleotides, the CDR3 is TGCAGTGCCAGGATAAGGAGCGGGAACGCCGGGGAGCTGTTTTTT. V and J are TRBV20-1 and TRBJ2-2, with 7 bases fitting TRBD2. The germline V gene has CDR1 DFQATT and CDR2 SNEGSKA (reference sequence). The CDR3 consists of 15 residues.

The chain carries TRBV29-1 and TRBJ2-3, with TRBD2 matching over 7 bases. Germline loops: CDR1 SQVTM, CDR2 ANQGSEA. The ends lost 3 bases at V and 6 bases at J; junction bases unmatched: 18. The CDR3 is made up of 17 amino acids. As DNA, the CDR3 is TGCAGCGTTGATCCTTATGGAGTGGCGGGAGCCGGCGATACGCAGTATTTT. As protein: CSVDPYGVAGAGDTQYF.

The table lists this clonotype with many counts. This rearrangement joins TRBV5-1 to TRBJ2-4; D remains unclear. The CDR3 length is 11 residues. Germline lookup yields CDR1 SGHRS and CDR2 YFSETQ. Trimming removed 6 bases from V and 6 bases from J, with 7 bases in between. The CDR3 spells CASTDGNIQYF. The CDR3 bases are TGCGCCAGCACTGACGGAAACATTCAGTACTTC.

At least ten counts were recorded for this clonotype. This CDR3 reads CASCRGGTDTQYF. As DNA, the CDR3 is TGTGCCAGCTGCAGGGGGGGCACAGATACGCAGTATTTT. V is TRBV28 and J is TRBJ2-3; D is perhaps TRBD1 (7 bases). V gave up 8 bases and J gave up 1 base, with 10 bases separating them. CDR1 is MDHEN and CDR2 is SYDVKM in the germline V gene. The length of the CDR3 is 13 residues.

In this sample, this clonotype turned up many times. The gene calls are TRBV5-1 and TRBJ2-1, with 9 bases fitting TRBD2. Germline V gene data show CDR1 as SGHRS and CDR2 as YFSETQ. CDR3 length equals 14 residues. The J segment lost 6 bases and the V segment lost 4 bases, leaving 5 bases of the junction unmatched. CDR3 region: CASSRAGGRNEQFF. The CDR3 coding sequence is TGCGCCAGCAGCCGAGCGGGGGGCCGCAATGAGCAGTTCTTC.

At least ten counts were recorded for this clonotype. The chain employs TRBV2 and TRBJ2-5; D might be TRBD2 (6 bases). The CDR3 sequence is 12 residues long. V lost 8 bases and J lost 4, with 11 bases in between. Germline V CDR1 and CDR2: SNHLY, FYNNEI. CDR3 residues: CASGFSGETQYF. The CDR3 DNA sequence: TGTGCCAGCGGTTTTAGCGGAGAGACCCAGTACTTC.

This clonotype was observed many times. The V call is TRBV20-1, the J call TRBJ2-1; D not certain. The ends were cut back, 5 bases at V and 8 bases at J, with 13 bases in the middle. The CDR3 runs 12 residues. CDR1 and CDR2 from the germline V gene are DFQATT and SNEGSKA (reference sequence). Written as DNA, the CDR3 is TGCAGTGCTGCGCAGGCCGCTGATGAGCAGTTCTTC. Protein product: CSAAQAADEQFF.

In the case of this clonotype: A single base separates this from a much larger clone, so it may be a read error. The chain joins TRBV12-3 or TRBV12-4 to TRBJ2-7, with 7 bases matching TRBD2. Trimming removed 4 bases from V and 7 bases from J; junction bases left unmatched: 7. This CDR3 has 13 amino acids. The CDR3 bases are TGTGCCAGCAGTTCCCGGGACTACAATGAGCAGTACTTC. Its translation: CASSSRDYNEQYF.

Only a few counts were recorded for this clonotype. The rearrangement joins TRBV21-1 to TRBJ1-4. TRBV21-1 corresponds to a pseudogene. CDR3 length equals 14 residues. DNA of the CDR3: TGTGCCAGCAGCTTGGGATGTACTAATGAAAAACTGTTTTTT. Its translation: CASSLGCTNEKLFF.

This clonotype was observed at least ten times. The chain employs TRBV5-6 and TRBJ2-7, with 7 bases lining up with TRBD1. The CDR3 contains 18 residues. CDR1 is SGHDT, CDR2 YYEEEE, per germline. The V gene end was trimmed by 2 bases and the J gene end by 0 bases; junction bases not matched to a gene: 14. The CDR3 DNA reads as TGTGCCAGCAGCTTTCGCTTACAGGGGTTGGTAAGCTCCTACGAGCAGTACTTC. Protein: CASSFRLQGLVSSYEQYF.

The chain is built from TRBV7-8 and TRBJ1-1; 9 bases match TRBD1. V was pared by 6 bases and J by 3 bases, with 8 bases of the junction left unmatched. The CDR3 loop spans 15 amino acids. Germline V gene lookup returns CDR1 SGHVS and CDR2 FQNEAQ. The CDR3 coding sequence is TGTGCCAGCAGTACCCGGACAGGGGTCGACACTGAAGCTTTCTTT. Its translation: CASSTRTGVDTEAFF. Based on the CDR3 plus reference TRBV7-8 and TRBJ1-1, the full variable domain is GAGVSQSPRYKVAKRGQDVALRCDPISGHVSLFWYQQALGQGPEFLTYFQNEAQLDKSGLPSDRFFAERPEGSVSTLKIQRTQQEDSAVYLCASSTRTGVDTEAFFGQGTRLTVV.

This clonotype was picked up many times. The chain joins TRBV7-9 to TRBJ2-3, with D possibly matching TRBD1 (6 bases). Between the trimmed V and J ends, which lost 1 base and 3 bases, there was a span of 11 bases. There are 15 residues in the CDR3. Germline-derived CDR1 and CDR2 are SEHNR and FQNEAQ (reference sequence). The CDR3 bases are TGTGCCAGCAGCTTAGGACAGGTGGGAACAGATACGCAGTATTTT. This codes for CASSLGQVGTDTQYF.

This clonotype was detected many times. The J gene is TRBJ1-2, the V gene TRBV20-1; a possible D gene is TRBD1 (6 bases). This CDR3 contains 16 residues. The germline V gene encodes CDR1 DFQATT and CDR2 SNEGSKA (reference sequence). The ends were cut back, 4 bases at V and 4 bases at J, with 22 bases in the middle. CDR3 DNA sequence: TGCAGTGCTACAGTGGGGGGGGGCAAAAAGGGCTATGGCTACACCTTC. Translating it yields CSATVGGGKKGYGYTF.

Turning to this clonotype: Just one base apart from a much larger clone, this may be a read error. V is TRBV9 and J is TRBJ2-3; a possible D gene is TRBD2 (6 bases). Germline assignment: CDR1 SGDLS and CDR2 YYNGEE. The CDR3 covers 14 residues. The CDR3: CANSVDGRGDTQYF. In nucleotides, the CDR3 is TGTGCCAACAGCGTAGACGGGAGAGGAGATACGCAGTATTTT. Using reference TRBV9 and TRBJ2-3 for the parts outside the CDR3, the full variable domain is DSGVTQTPKHLITATGQRVTLRCSPRSGDLSVYWYQQSLDQGLQFLIQYYNGEERAKGNILERFSAQQFPDLHSELNLSSLELGDSALYFCANSVDGRGDTQYFGPGTRLTVL.

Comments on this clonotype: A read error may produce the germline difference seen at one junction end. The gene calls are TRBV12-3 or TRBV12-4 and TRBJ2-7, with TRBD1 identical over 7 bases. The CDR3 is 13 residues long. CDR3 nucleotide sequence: TGCGCCACCGGGACAGCCCTCGCCTACGAGCAGTACTTC. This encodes CATGTALAYEQYF.

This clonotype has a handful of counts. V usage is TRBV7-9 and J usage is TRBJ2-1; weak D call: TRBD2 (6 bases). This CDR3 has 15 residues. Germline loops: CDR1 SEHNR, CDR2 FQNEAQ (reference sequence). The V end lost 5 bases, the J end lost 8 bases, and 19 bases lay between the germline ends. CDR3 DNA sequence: TGTGCCAGCAGCCCGGGGACTGGTGGGTGGCATGAGCAGTTCTTC. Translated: CASSPGTGGWHEQFF.

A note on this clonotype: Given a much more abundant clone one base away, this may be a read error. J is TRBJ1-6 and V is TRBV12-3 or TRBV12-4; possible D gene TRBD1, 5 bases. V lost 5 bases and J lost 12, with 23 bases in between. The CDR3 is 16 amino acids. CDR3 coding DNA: TGTGCCAGCAGTCCCAGAGCGAGGCAGGGACGGCGACCCCTCCACTTT. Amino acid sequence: CASSPRARQGRRPLHF.

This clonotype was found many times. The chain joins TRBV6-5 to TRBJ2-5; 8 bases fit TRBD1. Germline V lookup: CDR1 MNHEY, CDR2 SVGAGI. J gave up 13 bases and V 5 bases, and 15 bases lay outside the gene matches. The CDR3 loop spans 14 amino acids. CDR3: CASSPGTGALMAYF. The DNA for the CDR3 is TGTGCCAGCAGTCCTGGGACAGGAGCTTTGATGGCGTACTTC.

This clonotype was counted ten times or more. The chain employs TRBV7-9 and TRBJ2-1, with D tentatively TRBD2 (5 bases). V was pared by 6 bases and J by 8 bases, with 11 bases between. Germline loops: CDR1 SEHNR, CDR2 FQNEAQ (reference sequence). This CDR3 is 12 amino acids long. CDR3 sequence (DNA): TGTGCCAGCAGGGAACTAGGCGATGAGCAGTTCTTC. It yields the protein CASRELGDEQFF.

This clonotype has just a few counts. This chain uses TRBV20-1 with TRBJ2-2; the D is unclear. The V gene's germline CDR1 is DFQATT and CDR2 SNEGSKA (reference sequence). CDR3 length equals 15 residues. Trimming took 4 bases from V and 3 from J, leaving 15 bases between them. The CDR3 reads CSATKGRGYTGELFF. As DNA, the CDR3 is TGCAGTGCTACGAAGGGTCGTGGATACACCGGGGAGCTGTTTTTT.

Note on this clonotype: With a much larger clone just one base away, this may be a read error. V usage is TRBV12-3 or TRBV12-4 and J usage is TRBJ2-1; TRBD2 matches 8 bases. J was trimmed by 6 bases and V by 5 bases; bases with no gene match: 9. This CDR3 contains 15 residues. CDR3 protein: CASSLSAGGGNEQFF. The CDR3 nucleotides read TGTGCCAGCAGTCTCTCGGCGGGAGGCGGCAATGAGCAGTTCTTC.

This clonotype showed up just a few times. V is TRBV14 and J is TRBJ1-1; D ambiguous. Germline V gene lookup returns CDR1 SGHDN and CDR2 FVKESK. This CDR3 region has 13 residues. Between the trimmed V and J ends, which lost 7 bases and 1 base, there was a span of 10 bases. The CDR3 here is CASNNQQNTEAFF. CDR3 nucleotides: TGTGCCAGCAACAACCAGCAGAACACTGAAGCTTTCTTT.

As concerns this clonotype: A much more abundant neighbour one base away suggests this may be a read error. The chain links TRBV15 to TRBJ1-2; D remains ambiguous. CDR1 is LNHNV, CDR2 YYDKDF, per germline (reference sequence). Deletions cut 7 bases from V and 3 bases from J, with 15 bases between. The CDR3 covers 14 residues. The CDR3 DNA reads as TGTGCCACCAACATAACCGGGTCACACTATGGCTACACCTTC. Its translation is CATNITGSHYGYTF.

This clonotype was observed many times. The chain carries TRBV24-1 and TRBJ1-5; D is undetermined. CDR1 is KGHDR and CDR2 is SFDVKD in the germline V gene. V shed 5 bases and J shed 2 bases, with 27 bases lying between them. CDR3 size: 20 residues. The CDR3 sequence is CATSVRTGGHSIGGNQPQHF. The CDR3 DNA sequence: TGTGCCACCAGTGTTAGGACGGGCGGTCACAGTATTGGCGGCAATCAGCCCCAGCATTTT.